The source of this T cell receptor beta chain is a study of blood T cells in healthy people across ages. The ends lost 2 bases at V and 4 bases at J; junction bases unmatched: 10. CDR1 and CDR2 from the germline V gene are SGHRS and YFSETQ. This CDR3 is built from 17 residues. Next came a second PCR, run for roughly 6 to 11 cycles, which used a sample-barcoded 5' primer along with a J-beta primer mix. TCRdb independently ran MiXCR on the 5' RACE reads; one entry per CDR3 protein. This table has roughly 930,000 distinct CDR3 sequences, under 50% appearing once. The TCR comes from a man younger than 40 in good health. The chain uses TRBV5-1 and TRBJ2-1, with 9 positions matching TRBD2. The sequenced sample consisted of blood. CDR3 protein: CASSFDGSGGTYNEQFF. In DNA, the CDR3 is TGCGCCAGCAGCTTCGACGGGAGCGGGGGGACATACAATGAGCAGTTCTTC.